These 14 T cell receptor beta chains were all obtained from the same sample, sequenced in a study of long-term antiretroviral therapy in people with HIV. Researchers report immunoSEQ v3.0 was run at survey level. Generated by immunoSEQ multiplex PCR, the TCRdb table keeps only in-frame clones and is missing some. Of some 23,000 clones listed, less than 80% are singletons. The sample was unsorted PBMCs, taken 1.1 years before starting antiretroviral therapy. These receptors were obtained from a woman aged 35 to 49 with HIV.

The chain combines TRBV7-9 with TRBJ1-1, with D maybe TRBD1 (5 bases). CDR3 size: 12 residues. Trimming cost V 5 bases and J 6 bases, with 10 bases left between them. Germline CDR1 SEHNR, CDR2 FQNEAQ (reference sequence). CDR3 DNA sequence: TGTGCCAGCAGCGGGGGGGTTGCTGAAGCTTTCTTT. Protein: CASSGGVAEAFF.

The V gene is TRBV11-2, the J gene TRBJ2-3; possible D gene TRBD2, 5 bases. The CDR3 is 17 amino acids. Germline CDR1 reads SGHAT; CDR2 reads FQNNGV. V was cut by 2 bases and J by 0 bases, with 15 bases left in between. CDR3 region: CASSLRVVGGSTDTQYF. The CDR3 bases are TGTGCCAGCAGCTTAAGAGTGGTCGGCGGGAGCACAGATACGCAGTATTTT.

The chain has TRBV27 and TRBJ2-3, with 8 bases identical to TRBD1. V was clipped by 5 bases and J by 0 bases; unmatched bases: 7. The CDR3 is made up of 16 amino acids. Germline-derived CDR1 and CDR2 are MNHEY and SMNVEV (reference sequence). CDR3 region: CASSQTGGRSTDTQYF. For the CDR3, the DNA is TGTGCCAGCAGTCAAACAGGGGGTCGGAGCACAGATACGCAGTATTTT.

The chain uses TRBV5-6 and TRBJ1-2, with D perhaps TRBD1 (5 bases). V was shortened by 3 bases and J by 5 bases, with 11 bases between the two germline ends. CDR1 is SGHDT and CDR2 is YYEEEE in the germline V gene. The CDR3 length is 13 residues. The CDR3 DNA reads TGTGCCAGCAGCTCGGGACCGGTTTATGGCTACACCTTC. Protein sequence: CASSSGPVYGYTF.

This clone was seen once. This chain connects TRBV6-5 to TRBJ2-1, with D tentatively TRBD2 (7 bases). This CDR3 comprises 14 residues. V lost 7 bases and J 7 bases, leaving 17 bases between the germline ends. From germline, CDR1 is MNHEY and CDR2 SVGAGI. The CDR3 spells CASIPWKGGNEQFF. The DNA of the CDR3 is TGTGCCAGCATCCCGTGGAAGGGGGGGAATGAGCAGTTCTTC.

This rearrangement joins TRBV5-1 to TRBJ1-2; 10 nucleotides match TRBD1. Germline values: CDR1 SGHRS, CDR2 YFSETQ. Unmatched junction bases numbered 9, after V lost 0 bases and J lost 7 bases. CDR3 size: 16 residues. The CDR3 DNA is TGCGCCAGCAGCTTGGGCGGGACAGGGGAAGCTATTGGCTACACCTTC. This translates into CASSLGGTGEAIGYTF. Looking up the rest from reference TRBV5-1 and TRBJ1-2 gives the full variable domain: KAGVTQTPRYLIKTRGQQVTLSCSPISGHRSVSWYQQTPGQGLQFLFEYFSETQRNKGNFPGRFSGRQFSNSRSEMNVSTLELGDSALYLCASSLGGTGEAIGYTFGSGTRLTVV.

The sample holds one count of this clone. This sequence joins TRBV25-1 and TRBJ2-7, with 8 bases aligning to TRBD1. Germline values: CDR1 MGHDK, CDR2 SYGVNS. The J segment lost 3 bases and the V segment lost 3 bases, leaving 7 bases of the junction unmatched. The CDR3 is 15 residues long. The CDR3 region has the DNA TGTGCCAGCAGTGATCCCGGGACAGGTTACTACGAGCAGTACTTC. It translates to CASSDPGTGYYEQYF.

The CDR3 DNA follows: TGTGCCAGCAGCTTAGCGGGGCCTGGGGCCAACGTCCTGACTTTC. Its protein product is CASSLAGPGANVLTF. The chain recombines TRBV7-9 with TRBJ2-6; TRBD1 is a possible D gene (5 bases). Germline-derived CDR1 and CDR2 are SEHNR and FQNEAQ (reference sequence). Trimming removed 0 bases from V and 2 bases from J, with 5 bases in between. The CDR3 runs to 15 residues.

The V gene is TRBV9, the J gene TRBJ1-1; 8 bases are a match to TRBD1. Germline-derived CDR1 and CDR2 are SGDLS and YYNGEE. The length of the CDR3 is 14 residues. J gave up 1 base and V 4 bases, and 3 bases lay outside the gene matches. Written as DNA, the CDR3 is TGTGCCAGCAGCTGGGGACAGGCGAACACTGAAGCTTTCTTT. Its protein is CASSWGQANTEAFF. The entire variable domain, with the rest obtained from reference TRBV9 and TRBJ1-1, is as follows: DSGVTQTPKHLITATGQRVTLRCSPRSGDLSVYWYQQSLDQGLQFLIQYYNGEERAKGNILERFSAQQFPDLHSELNLSSLELGDSALYFCASSWGQANTEAFFGQGTRLTVV.

The CDR3 coding sequence is TGTGCCAGCAGCTTCGGGGGTTTTGGGAACACTGAAGCTTTCTTT. Translation gives CASSFGGFGNTEAFF. The chain employs TRBV5-6 and TRBJ1-1, with D maybe TRBD1 (5 bases). Between the trimmed V and J ends, which lost 2 bases and 1 base, there was a span of 12 bases. The CDR3 covers 15 residues. Germline CDR1 and CDR2: SGHDT and YYEEEE.

The rearrangement uses TRBV6-5 and TRBJ2-1; the match to TRBD2 covers 8 bases. The V gene end was trimmed by 5 bases and the J gene end by 10 bases; junction bases not matched to a gene: 4. From germline, CDR1 is MNHEY and CDR2 SVGAGI. This CDR3 contains 12 residues. CDR3 protein: CASSKRTSEQFF. CDR3 DNA: TGTGCCAGCAGTAAACGGACTAGCGAGCAGTTCTTC.

The chain employs TRBV19 and TRBJ1-4; D is unresolved. The V gene's germline CDR1 is LNHDA and CDR2 SQIVND (reference sequence). The CDR3 runs to 15 residues. The ends were cut back, 3 bases at V and 0 bases at J, with 8 bases in the middle. The CDR3 protein is CASSIGEPTNEKLFF. CDR3 DNA sequence: TGTGCCAGTAGTATTGGGGAACCAACTAATGAAAAACTGTTTTTT.

V is TRBV7-9 and J is TRBJ1-1, with D unclear. Trimming removed 1 base from V and 7 bases from J, with 7 bases in between. CDR3 length: 12 amino acids. Germline V lookup: CDR1 SEHNR, CDR2 FQNEAQ (reference sequence). The DNA for the CDR3 is TGTGCCAGCAGCTTAGTGTCCATTGAAGCTTTCTTT. This codes for CASSLVSIEAFF.

The chain has TRBV5-6 and TRBJ1-2; D ambiguous. V was shortened by 4 bases and J by 2 bases, with 9 bases between the two germline ends. Germline CDR1 is SGHDT and CDR2 is YYEEEE. This CDR3 is 13 amino acids long. Here the CDR3 reads CASSPGSNYGYTF. Written as DNA, the CDR3 is TGTGCCAGCAGCCCCGGGTCGAACTATGGCTACACCTTC.